This T cell receptor beta chain came from a study of T cells in Graves' hyperthyroidism and ophthalmopathy. RNA transcripts gave rise to amplified TCR beta CDR3 regions. With the HTBI primer set, the TCR CDR3 went through a first round of RT-PCR. TCRdb itself ran the multiplex PCR reads through MiXCR, one entry per CDR3 protein. The sample has some 460,000 distinct CDR3 sequences, 15% to 18% seen once. Per the germline V gene, CDR1 is MNHNS and CDR2 is SASEGT. The CDR3 sequence is 14 residues long. The V gene lost 7 bases and the J gene lost 13 bases, with 25 bases spanning the gap. The sample holds many counts of this clonotype.

This sequence joins TRBV6-1 and TRBJ2-5; weak D call: TRBD2 (6 bases). The receptor's source is a woman between 18 and 29 years old with Graves' hyperthyroidism. Sequencing used blood. The CDR3 sequence is CASKTSGNSGYTYF. CDR3 nucleotide sequence: TGTGCCAGCAAAACGTCGGGTAATAGCGGTTATACGTACTTC.